This is a list of T cell receptor beta chains from one sample in a study of cytomegalovirus exposure and HLA in healthy donors. The assay was immunoSEQ multiplex PCR, and TCRdb's table has in-frame clones only and misses some. The top ten hold less than 2.5% of the sample, which has roughly 120,000 clones, under 90% seen once. Sequencing input: PBMCs. These TCRs come from a woman aged 40 to 50 in good health and CMV-seronegative. Both conserved end residues are part of each CDR3. D genes are given only for firm matches. Clone size is not always given. Where it is, it says once, few, many or a class for expanded clones.

TRBV27	TRBJ1-1	-	-	CASSLSARTEAFF	TGTGCCAGCAGTTTATCGGCACGCACTGAAGCTTTCTTT
TRBV13	TRBJ1-1	-	TRBD1	CASSGGDRGPNTEAFF	TGTGCCAGCAGCGGAGGCGACAGGGGGCCTAACACTGAAGCTTTCTTT
TRBV4-2	TRBJ1-2	-	TRBD1	CASSQGYLVSQGAAGTF	TGTGCCAGCAGCCAAGGCTACCTCGTGTCGCAGGGGGCGGCGGGCACCTTC
TRBV5-1	TRBJ2-7	once	TRBD1	CASSLELQGAYEQYF	TGCGCCAGCAGCTTGGAACTGCAGGGGGCCTACGAGCAGTACTTC
TRBV19	TRBJ2-1	-	TRBD1	CASSIAGTGGYGQFF	TGTGCCAGTAGTATCGCCGGGACAGGGGGCTATGGGCAGTTCTTC
TRBV28	TRBJ1-5	-	-	CASRRTYQPQHF	TGTGCCAGCAGGCGGACATATCAGCCCCAGCATTTT
TRBV5-6	TRBJ2-7	-	-	CASSRWSREDFRISYEQYF	TGTGCCAGCAGTCGATGGAGCAGGGAGGACTTTAGGATTTCCTACGAGCAGTACTTC
TRBV4-3	TRBJ2-5	-	TRBD2	CASSQLAGVAIETQYF	TGCGCCAGCAGCCAACTAGCGGGAGTGGCGATCGAGACCCAGTACTTC
TRBV2	TRBJ2-5	-	-	CASSEGGGLQETQYF	TGTGCCAGCAGTGAGGGGGGGGGCCTCCAAGAGACCCAGTACTTC
TRBV5-1	TRBJ2-7	-	-	CASSLASGYEQYF	TGCGCCAGCAGCTTGGCAAGCGGGTACGAGCAGTACTTC
TRBV7-9	TRBJ1-5	few	-	CASSLSRGGQPQHF	TGTGCCAGCAGCTTATCGAGGGGAGGTCAGCCCCAGCATTTT
TRBV5-4	TRBJ2-7	-	TRBD2	CASSARTSGRHYEQYF	TGTGCCAGCAGCGCCCGGACTAGCGGGCGACACTACGAGCAGTACTTC
TRBV7-2	TRBJ2-3	-	TRBD2	CASSLLSGGVSDTQYF	TGTGCCAGCAGCTTATTGAGCGGGGGGGTGTCAGATACGCAGTATTTT
TRBV7-3	TRBJ2-2	-	TRBD2	CASSEETGLAGDTGELFF	TGTGCCAGCAGCGAGGAAACGGGACTAGCGGGTGACACCGGGGAGCTGTTTTTT
TRBV5-6	TRBJ1-3	-	-	CASSLWAGQNTIYF	TGTGCCAGCAGCTTGTGGGCAGGGCAAAACACCATATATTTT
TRBV23-1	TRBJ1-5	-	TRBD1	CASSPSGQKNQPQHF	TGCGCCAGCAGCCCGTCGGGACAGAAGAATCAGCCCCAGCATTTT
TRBV28	TRBJ2-6	-	-	CASRGGLLSGANVLTF	TGTGCCAGCAGGGGGGGACTCCTCTCTGGGGCCAACGTCCTGACTTTC
TRBV18	TRBJ2-5	-	-	CASSPGETQYF	TGTGCCAGCTCACCCGGGGAGACCCAGTACTTC
TRBV7-7	TRBJ2-1	-	TRBD1	CASSLGTGVNNEQFF	TGTGCCAGCAGCTTAGGGACAGGGGTAAACAATGAGCAGTTCTTC
TRBV19	TRBJ2-5	-	-	CASSRTESGGETQYF	TGTGCCAGTAGTAGGACGGAGTCCGGAGGCGAGACCCAGTACTTC
TRBV11-2	TRBJ2-4	-	-	CASSLGRNIQYF	TGTGCCAGCAGCTTGGGGAGGAACATTCAGTACTTC
TRBV4-2	TRBJ1-2	-	TRBD1	CASSQGGTGNYGYTF	TGTGCCAGCAGCCAAGGCGGGACAGGCAACTATGGCTACACCTTC
TRBV27	TRBJ2-1	few	TRBD2	CASSPRLATGNEQFF	TGTGCCAGCAGTCCTAGACTAGCTACGGGCAATGAGCAGTTCTTC
TRBV5-1	TRBJ2-6	-	TRBD2	CASSLQRGSSGANVLTF	TGCGCCAGCAGCTTGCAGCGGGGCAGCTCTGGGGCCAACGTCCTGACTTTC
TRBV15	TRBJ1-2	-	-	CATSRDQGYGYTF	TGTGCCACCAGCAGAGATCAGGGTTATGGCTACACCTTC
TRBV6-1	TRBJ2-7	few	-	CASSEIDSSYEQYF	TGTGCCAGCAGTGAAATTGACAGCTCCTACGAGCAGTACTTC
TRBV7-2	TRBJ2-3	-	TRBD2	CASSYSGIGSDTQYF	TGTGCCAGCAGCTATAGCGGGATCGGGTCAGATACGCAGTATTTT
TRBV4-1	TRBJ1-1	-	-	CASSQGRVQNTEAFF	TGCGCCAGCAGCCAGGGCAGGGTACAGAACACTGAAGCTTTCTTT
TRBV9	TRBJ1-2	-	TRBD1	CASSVTGASTGYTF	TGTGCCAGCAGCGTGACAGGGGCGTCGACTGGCTACACCTTC
TRBV15	TRBJ2-2	-	TRBD2	CATSPAGGPVVTGELFF	TGTGCCACCAGCCCAGCGGGAGGGCCTGTTGTCACCGGGGAGCTGTTTTTT
TRBV7-9	TRBJ1-2	-	-	CASSSRGYGYTF	TGTGCCAGCAGCTCGCGAGGATATGGCTACACCTTC
TRBV28	TRBJ1-5	-	TRBD1	CASSPGGEGQPQHF	TGTGCCAGCAGTCCAGGGGGCGAGGGTCAGCCCCAGCATTTT
TRBV18	TRBJ1-2	-	TRBD1	CASSPTTGYHGYTF	TGTGCCAGCTCACCAACGACAGGGTATCATGGCTACACCTTC
TRBV27	TRBJ1-2	-	-	CASSPGGAPDTF	TGTGCCAGCAGTCCCGGCGGGGCTCCAGACACCTTC
TRBV19	TRBJ1-2	-	-	CASSISGRGYGYTF	TGTGCCAGTAGTATCTCGGGCAGGGGCTATGGCTACACCTTC
TRBV11-1	TRBJ2-1	once	-	CASSSRPGQSSYNEQFF	TGTGCCAGCAGCTCCCGACCCGGACAGAGCTCCTACAATGAGCAGTTCTTC
TRBV25-1	TRBJ1-4	-	TRBD1	CASSDWGQGSTVNEKLFF	TGTGCCAGCAGTGATTGGGGACAGGGGTCCACCGTTAATGAAAAACTGTTTTTT
TRBV11-2	TRBJ2-1	few	-	CASSFRGYNEQFF	TGTGCCAGCAGCTTTCGGGGGTACAATGAGCAGTTCTTC
TRBV4-1	TRBJ1-5	-	-	CASSQDEGYSNQPQHF	TGCGCCAGCAGCCAAGATGAGGGATATAGCAATCAGCCCCAGCATTTT
TRBV4-2	TRBJ1-3	-	-	CASSQDEVSSGNTIYF	TGTGCCAGCAGCCAAGACGAGGTTAGCTCTGGAAACACCATATATTTT
TRBV27	TRBJ2-1	-	TRBD1	CASSYSSGQGDNEQFF	TGTGCCAGCAGTTACTCCTCTGGACAGGGTGACAATGAGCAGTTCTTC
TRBV4-1	TRBJ1-2	once	TRBD1	CASSHPGQGNGYTF	TGCGCCAGCAGCCACCCCGGACAGGGGAATGGCTACACCTTC
TRBV2	TRBJ2-6	-	-	CASKESLSGANVLTF	TGTGCCAGCAAGGAGTCGCTCTCTGGGGCCAACGTCCTGACTTTC
TRBV4-3	TRBJ2-1	once	TRBD2	CASSQDSAGGYSEQFF	TGCGCCAGCAGCCAAGATTCAGCGGGAGGCTACAGTGAGCAGTTCTTC
TRBV28	TRBJ1-3	-	-	CASSLVSSGNTIYF	TGTGCCAGCAGTTTGGTCAGCTCTGGAAACACCATATATTTT
TRBV28	TRBJ2-4	-	TRBD2	CASHSGSGSKNIQYF	TGTGCCAGCCATAGCGGGAGCGGGTCCAAAAACATTCAGTACTTC
TRBV27	TRBJ1-1	-	TRBD1	CASSSRQGGNTEAFF	TGTGCCAGCAGTTCACGACAGGGGGGGAACACTGAAGCTTTCTTT
TRBV19	TRBJ2-7	-	TRBD2	CARFTSGRAYDLNEQYF	TGTGCCAGATTTACTAGCGGGAGGGCTTACGATCTCAACGAGCAGTACTTC
TRBV11-2	TRBJ2-7	-	-	CASSLADSLPSYEQYF	TGTGCCAGCAGCTTAGCGGACAGTCTCCCCTCCTACGAGCAGTACTTC
TRBV9	TRBJ2-3	-	TRBD2	CASSVAGGGAKDTQYF	TGTGCCAGCAGCGTAGCCGGCGGGGGGGCCAAAGATACGCAGTATTTT
TRBV6-4	TRBJ2-3	-	-	CASLPGRRDTDTQYF	TGTGCCAGTCTACCGGGGAGGCGGGACACAGATACGCAGTATTTT
TRBV18	TRBJ2-1	-	TRBD1	CASSPRDRGLEQFF	TGTGCCAGCTCACCACGGGACAGGGGGCTTGAGCAGTTCTTC
TRBV2	TRBJ2-7	-	-	CASFPDAPDYSYEQYF	TGTGCCAGCTTCCCGGACGCACCTGACTACAGCTACGAGCAGTACTTC
TRBV5-1	TRBJ1-1	few	-	CASSLGGKGDTEAFF	TGCGCCAGCAGCTTGGGAGGGAAGGGGGACACTGAAGCTTTCTTT
TRBV6-1	TRBJ2-1	-	-	CASSEGGEAYNEQFF	TGTGCCAGCAGTGAAGGGGGGGAGGCCTACAATGAGCAGTTCTTC